A single sample gave rise to the 18 T cell receptor beta chains below, sequenced in a study of blood T cell repertoires in COVID-19. Clones were sequenced by immunoSEQ multiplex PCR, and TCRdb holds only the in-frame ones, with some missing. Here the sample spans approximately 180,000 clones, over 75% being singletons. Sequences were obtained from peripheral blood. These receptors originate from a man aged 55 to 70 with acute or convalescent COVID-19.

The chain uses TRBV29-1 and TRBJ2-5; weak D call: TRBD1 (6 bases). Germline V CDR1 and CDR2: SQVTM, ANQGSEA. This CDR3 is 14 amino acids long. V lost 4 bases to trimming and J lost 1 base, with 13 bases between them. The CDR3 region has the DNA TGCAGCGTTGGCCTCGTAGGGGGCCAAGAGACCCAGTACTTC. It encodes CSVGLVGGQETQYF.

V gene TRBV7-9 combines with J gene TRBJ1-1, with D unclear. CDR1 SEHNR and CDR2 FQNEAQ come from the germline V gene (reference sequence). V was clipped by 3 bases and J by 6 bases, with 17 bases between them. The CDR3 is 15 amino acids. CDR3 amino acids: CASSFSGVSPAEAFF. DNA of the CDR3: TGTGCCAGCAGCTTCTCGGGAGTCTCCCCCGCTGAAGCTTTCTTT.

This chain links TRBV27 with TRBJ2-3; TRBD1 matches 7 bases. The V gene end was trimmed by 4 bases and the J gene end by 0 bases; junction bases not matched to a gene: 10. The germline V gene has CDR1 MNHEY and CDR2 SMNVEV (reference sequence). This CDR3 region has 17 residues. This chain's CDR3 is CASSSDQGVTSTDTQYF. CDR3 nucleotide sequence: TGTGCCAGCAGTTCGGACCAGGGGGTCACTAGCACAGATACGCAGTATTTT.

In this sample, this clone turned up once. The rearrangement uses TRBV7-2 and TRBJ1-1; 8 bases map to TRBD1. Trimming removed 3 bases from V and 0 bases from J; junction bases left unmatched: 6. The CDR3 runs 16 residues. Per germline, CDR1 SGHTA and CDR2 FQGNSA. The CDR3 DNA reads as TGTGCCAGCAGCTTGTGGACAGGGCCTATGAACACTGAAGCTTTCTTT. It yields the protein CASSLWTGPMNTEAFF. Using reference TRBV7-2 and TRBJ1-1 for the parts outside the CDR3, the full variable domain is GAGVSQSPSNKVTEKGKDVELRCDPISGHTALYWYRQSLGQGLEFLIYFQGNSAPDKSGLPSDRFSAERTGGSVSTLTIQRTQQEDSAVYLCASSLWTGPMNTEAFFGQGTRLTVV.

In DNA form, the CDR3 reads TGTGCCAGCAGCCACGGACTCTTTAAAATGGACGAGCAGTACTTC. It encodes CASSHGLFKMDEQYF. The genes are TRBV7-9 and TRBJ2-7; maybe TRBD2 (5 bases). The CDR3 covers 15 residues. Trimming removed 5 bases from V and 5 bases from J, with 19 bases in between. Germline V lookup: CDR1 SEHNR, CDR2 FQNEAQ (reference sequence).

This clone was counted once. The chain carries TRBV28 and TRBJ2-2; tentatively, D is TRBD1 (8 bases). This CDR3 comprises 15 residues. From germline, CDR1 is MDHEN and CDR2 SYDVKM. Trimming took 10 bases from V and 2 from J, leaving 17 bases between them. CDR3 sequence (DNA): TGTGCCACTGGACAGGGCGGGGGAAACACCGGGGAGCTGTTTTTT. This sequence encodes CATGQGGGNTGELFF. Filled out from reference TRBV28 and TRBJ2-2, the complete variable domain reads DVKVTQSSRYLVKRTGEKVFLECVQDMDHENMFWYRQDPGLGLRLIYFSYDVKMKEKGDIPEGYSVSREKKERFSLILESASTNQTSMYLCATGQGGGNTGELFFGEGSRLTVL.

The chain couples TRBV30 to TRBJ2-5, with 11 bases lining up with TRBD2. The V gene end was trimmed by 2 bases and the J gene end by 4 bases; junction bases not matched to a gene: 6. In germline, CDR1 is GTSNPN, CDR2 SVGIG (reference sequence). This CDR3 has 15 amino acids. This chain's CDR3 is CAWSYPSGRRETQYF. The CDR3 DNA reads as TGTGCCTGGAGTTACCCTAGCGGGAGGCGAGAGACCCAGTACTTC. Based on the CDR3 plus reference TRBV30 and TRBJ2-5, the full variable domain is SQTIHQWPATLVQPVGSPLSLECTVEGTSNPNLYWYRQAAGRGLQLLFYSVGIGQISSEVPQNLSASRPQDRQFILSSKKLLLSDSGFYLCAWSYPSGRRETQYFGPGTRLLVL.

The chain combines TRBV28 with TRBJ1-1, with D possibly TRBD1 on 6 matching bases. Per germline, CDR1 MDHEN and CDR2 SYDVKM. This CDR3 comprises 14 residues. With 2 bases removed from V and 4 bases from J, the gap between germline ends came to 11 bases. CDR3 nucleotides: TGTGCCAGCAGTTTAAGGGGGATAAGCACTGAAGCTTTCTTT. Translated, it gives CASSLRGISTEAFF.

The V call is TRBV11-2, the J call TRBJ2-6; D may be TRBD2 (5 bases). Trimming stripped 3 bases from V and 1 base from J, with 13 bases between. The germline CDR1 and CDR2 sequences are SGHAT and FQNNGV. CDR3 size: 17 residues. The CDR3 loop reads CASSLTPPGSGANVLTF. CDR3 bases: TGTGCCAGCAGCTTGACCCCCCCGGGATCTGGGGCCAACGTCCTGACTTTC.

The V gene is TRBV21-1, the J gene TRBJ1-6; the table's TRBD1 call for D was not verified on the DNA. TRBV21-1 is deemed a pseudogene. This CDR3 region has 14 residues. In DNA, the CDR3 is TGTGCCAGCACCCTGGGACAGGGGAAGTCACCCCTCCACTTT. Residues: CASTLGQGKSPLHF.

The gene calls are TRBV30 and TRBJ1-1; D call uncertain. This CDR3 comprises 12 residues. Germline V CDR1 and CDR2: GTSNPN, SVGIG (reference sequence). The germline V and J ends were trimmed by 2 bases and 8 bases, with 12 bases remaining between them. The CDR3 sequence is CAWSKAGIEAFF. The DNA for the CDR3 is TGTGCCTGGAGTAAAGCCGGGATCGAAGCTTTCTTT.

This clone was detected a few times. The chain is built from TRBV27 and TRBJ1-5; 9 bases fit TRBD1. V trimming: 6 bases; J trimming: 0 bases; junction bases outside the gene matches: 18. Germline CDR1 is MNHEY and CDR2 is SMNVEV (reference sequence). This CDR3 region has 20 residues. This CDR3 is CASRRAGTGPPLYSNQPQHF. The CDR3 bases are TGTGCCAGCAGACGAGCCGGGACAGGGCCCCCTCTTTATAGCAATCAGCCCCAGCATTTT.

The chain recombines TRBV5-1 with TRBJ2-7; 8 bases line up with TRBD1. This CDR3 comprises 16 residues. Germline V gives CDR1 SGHRS, CDR2 YFSETQ. Trimming cost V 4 bases and J 1 base; bases outside gene matches: 10. The CDR3 DNA reads as TGCGCCAGCAGCCCAGATCCAGGGGGCAGTTCCTACGAGCAGTACTTC. Translating it yields CASSPDPGGSSYEQYF. The variable domain in full, completed from reference TRBV5-1 and TRBJ2-7, reads KAGVTQTPRYLIKTRGQQVTLSCSPISGHRSVSWYQQTPGQGLQFLFEYFSETQRNKGNFPGRFSGRQFSNSRSEMNVSTLELGDSALYLCASSPDPGGSSYEQYFGPGTRLTVT.

The chain joins TRBV6-2 or TRBV6-3 to TRBJ2-1; 14 nucleotides align to TRBD2. Germline V gives CDR1 MNHEY, CDR2 SVGEGT. Trimming removed 0 bases from V and 8 bases from J; junction bases left unmatched: 3. This CDR3 comprises 16 residues. CDR3 protein: CASSYSGLAGGDEQFF. As DNA, the CDR3 is TGTGCCAGCAGTTACTCCGGACTAGCGGGAGGTGATGAGCAGTTCTTC.

The V and J genes are TRBV18 and TRBJ2-1, with a possible D match to TRBD1 (7 bases). The ends were cut back, 0 bases at V and 9 bases at J, with 15 bases in the middle. The CDR3 spans 15 residues. Germline V gene sequence: CDR1 KGHSH, CDR2 LQKENI. DNA for the CDR3: TGTGCCAGCTCACCACCCCGGGGTCAGGGGGGTGAGCAGTTCTTC. Translating it yields CASSPPRGQGGEQFF.

This chain uses TRBV5-1 with TRBJ1-1, with 7 bases lining up with TRBD1. V was clipped by 3 bases and J by 5 bases; unmatched bases: 7. Germline V gene lookup returns CDR1 SGHRS and CDR2 YFSETQ. The CDR3 length is 14 residues. The CDR3 sequence: CASSYGTEGTEAFF. CDR3 bases: TGCGCCAGCAGCTACGGGACAGAGGGAACTGAAGCTTTCTTT.

Details on this clone: Other DNA sequences within the sample encode an identical CDR3. The V and J genes are TRBV2 and TRBJ2-2; D uncertain. CDR1 and CDR2 (germline): SNHLY, FYNNEI. CDR3 length equals 13 residues. V was pared by 4 bases and J by 1 base, with 4 bases between. This chain's CDR3 is CASSGLNTGELFF. CDR3 in DNA: TGTGCCAGCAGTGGGCTGAACACCGGGGAGCTGTTTTTT.

V usage is TRBV27 and J usage is TRBJ2-7, with D possibly TRBD2 on 6 matching bases. The CDR3 loop spans 15 amino acids. Germline V gives CDR1 MNHEY, CDR2 SMNVEV (reference sequence). Trimming stripped 4 bases from V and 0 bases from J, with 13 bases between. The CDR3 sequence: CASSSLGLTSYEQYF. CDR3 DNA: TGTGCCAGCAGTTCTCTGGGACTCACCTCCTACGAGCAGTACTTC.